This T cell receptor (beta chain) was retrieved from a study of CD8+CD57+ T cells in acquired aplastic anemia. Looking at the study overall: CD4+ and CD8+ cells, once sorted, gave DNA averaging approximately 3 ug. Study conclusions and caveats: Over 25 CD8+ CDR3 sequences occurred in both the patients and the controls.

As to this clonotype: Its antigen is undetermined.

The CDR3 has 17 residues. CDR1 DFQATT and CDR2 SNEGSKA come from the germline V gene (reference sequence). V shed 1 base and J 4 bases; nucleotides not matched to a gene: 7. Patients who underwent sequencing had shown CD8+CD57+ cell expansion by flow cytometry. Patients uniformly had severe acquired aplastic anemia. At blood sampling, none of the patients had yet received therapy. CDR3 and TCR beta VDJ profiling relied on genomic DNA as the template. TCRdb independently ran MiXCR on the reads; one entry per CDR3 protein. Of 150,000 to 200,000 distinct CDR3 sequences detected, about 45% appear once; the ten largest clones hold approximately 2.9%.

The TCR comes from a human donor with aplastic anemia. Sequenced material: sorted CD4+, CD8+, or CD8+CD57+ T cells (not recorded which) from PBMCs. This sequence joins TRBV20-1 and TRBJ2-1, with 13 nucleotides matching TRBD2. The CDR3 region is CSARGWTSGSGYNEQFF. CDR3 DNA: TGCAGTGCTAGAGGTTGGACTAGCGGGAGTGGTTACAATGAGCAGTTCTTC.